A single sample gave rise to the 4 T cell receptor beta chains below, sequenced in a study of blood T cell repertoires in COVID-19 (dated by TCRdb to 2019 to 2021). The method behind the library was the immunoSEQ multiplex PCR assay. The table comes from immuneACCESS by way of TCRdb, which keeps in-frame sequences with V and J called. Part of the clones is missing from these tables; in studies checked, under half for an unresolved V gene and the rest for unknown reasons. This sample gives fewer than 250,000 clones in total; about 88% of them show up just once. The biggest ten clones account for under 5.5% of the sample. The sequenced material came from peripheral blood. Receptors originate from a woman aged 40 to 50 with acute or convalescent COVID-19.

This clone turned up a few times. The chain has TRBV7-2 and TRBJ1-4; D call uncertain. Per the germline V gene, CDR1 is SGHTA and CDR2 is FQGNSA. Trimming took 5 bases from V and 5 from J, leaving 12 bases between them. The CDR3 totals 14 residues. The CDR3 region is CASSPLGANEKLFF. CDR3 bases: TGTGCCAGCAGCCCGTTGGGAGCAAATGAAAAACTGTTTTTT.

This clone has more than one count but fewer than ten. J is TRBJ1-4 and V is TRBV19; D ambiguous. This CDR3 region has 15 residues. In germline, CDR1 is LNHDA, CDR2 SQIVND (reference sequence). V lost 5 bases to trimming and J lost 4 bases, with 14 bases between them. The CDR3 loop reads CASSPTAGFNEKLFF. As DNA, the CDR3 is TGTGCCAGTAGTCCCACTGCGGGATTTAATGAAAAACTGTTTTTT.

This clone was picked up a small number of times. The chain recombines TRBV19 with TRBJ1-2, with 10 bases aligning to TRBD1. The CDR3 is made up of 17 amino acids. V dropped 7 bases and J dropped 4; count of bases not matched to a gene: 15. Per germline, CDR1 LNHDA and CDR2 SQIVND (reference sequence). The CDR3 sequence is CASTTPAVGTGAYGYTF. The CDR3 coding sequence is TGTGCCAGTACAACTCCCGCAGTCGGGACAGGGGCCTATGGCTACACCTTC.

This clone was seen just once. This sequence joins TRBV5-1 and TRBJ2-1; D is possibly TRBD2 (5 bases). Trimming left V 4 bases short and J 5 bases short, with 16 bases between. Per germline, CDR1 SGHRS and CDR2 YFSETQ. The CDR3 consists of 15 residues. DNA for the CDR3: TGCGCCAGCAGCCTTATAACCGCAGCGGACAATGAGCAGTTCTTC. Protein product: CASSLITAADNEQFF. Full variable domain (remainder filled in from reference TRBV5-1 and TRBJ2-1): KAGVTQTPRYLIKTRGQQVTLSCSPISGHRSVSWYQQTPGQGLQFLFEYFSETQRNKGNFPGRFSGRQFSNSRSEMNVSTLELGDSALYLCASSLITAADNEQFFGPGTRLTVL.